The rows below give T cell receptor beta chains drawn from one sample of a study of technical replicates of blood from several donors. Profiled with immunoSEQ multiplex PCR; TCRdb holds only in-frame clones, not every one. The sample shows around 80,000 clones, roughly 93% of them seen only once. The material sequenced was T cells isolated from PBMCs. These TCRs come from a human donor in good health. Both conserved end residues are part of each CDR3. D genes are given only for firm matches. Expanded clones get a size class; other rows say once, few or many, or leave the size out.

TRBJ2-2,TRBV7-2,.,.,TGTGCCAGCAGCTTAGTGACCCTAGGCACCGGGGAGCTGTTTTTT,CASSLVTLGTGELFF
TRBJ2-3,TRBV28,.,TRBD2,TGTGCCAGCAGTTTTGCTCCTAATGGGACTAGCGGGAGCGCGGGCACAGATACGCAGTATTTT,CASSFAPNGTSGSAGTDTQYF
TRBJ2-7,TRBV4-2,.,.,TGTGCCAGCAGCCGGAGGGAGGAAGGCTCCTACGAGCAGTACTTC,CASSRREEGSYEQYF
TRBJ1-2,TRBV6-1,.,.,TGTGCCAGCAGTGCAGACAGCAGGGGCCACTATGGCTACACCTTC,CASSADSRGHYGYTF
TRBJ1-3,TRBV11-3,.,.,TGTGCCAGCAGCTTAGATCGTGGAAACACCATATATTTT,CASSLDRGNTIYF
TRBJ2-5,TRBV12-5,once,.,TGTGCTAGTGGGACAGGAGTTTTGGAGACCCAGTACTTC,CASGTGVLETQYF
TRBJ2-7,TRBV28,.,TRBD1,TGTGCCAGCACCTCCGGGACAGTCTCCTACGAGCAGTACTTC,CASTSGTVSYEQYF
TRBJ2-5,TRBV2,.,TRBD1,TGTGCCAGCAGTGCGGACAGGGGGCGAGAGACCCAGTACTTC,CASSADRGRETQYF
TRBJ2-4,TRBV28,.,.,TGTGCCAGCAGATCCGGTAGGGGACACATAAACATTCAGTACTTC,CASRSGRGHINIQYF
TRBJ1-1,TRBV6-5,.,.,TGTGCCAGCAGTTACTCTCGGAGGACTGAAGCTTTCTTT,CASSYSRRTEAFF
TRBJ2-1,TRBV5-1,.,TRBD2,TGCGCCAGCAGCTCCAGCCCTAAGACAGCTACGGGGGGTGAGCAGTTCTTC,CASSSSPKTATGGEQFF
TRBJ1-4,TRBV6-5,.,TRBD1,TGTGCCAGCAGTCCCGGGGACAGGGCAATTGGAAAACTGTTTTTT,CASSPGDRAIGKLFF
TRBJ2-1,TRBV9,once,TRBD2,TGTGCCAGCAGCGTAGTTCAGCGGGGGTCATGGGTGGGGCAGTTCTTC,CASSVVQRGSWVGQFF
TRBJ2-2,TRBV6-5,.,.,TGTGCCAGCAGTTTGAGACAGACCTTTTACGGGGAGCTGTTTTTT,CASSLRQTFYGELFF
TRBJ2-1,TRBV7-6,.,TRBD2,TGTGCCAGCAGCTCCACTAGCGGGAGATACAATGAGCAGTTCTTC,CASSSTSGRYNEQFF
TRBJ1-1,TRBV25-1,.,.,TGTGCCAGCCTGGGGCTTCAGAACACTGAAGCTTTCTTT,CASLGLQNTEAFF
TRBJ1-1,TRBV30,.,TRBD1,TGTGCCTGGAGTGCGGCAGGGGGGGAAGCTTTCTTT,CAWSAAGGEAFF
TRBJ1-3,TRBV6-1,.,TRBD1,TGTGCCAGCAGAGAAGACAGGGCTGGAAACACCATATATTTT,CASREDRAGNTIYF
TRBJ1-6,TRBV30,.,.,TGTGCCTGGACCGGGACAAGAGAATCACCCCTCCACTTT,CAWTGTRESPLHF
TRBJ2-1,TRBV14,.,TRBD1,TGTGCCAGCAGCGTACAGGGGTACAATGAGCAGTTCTTC,CASSVQGYNEQFF
TRBJ2-3,TRBV10-1,.,.,TGCGCCAGTAACCAGGGATTTGGCACAGATACGCAGTATTTT,CASNQGFGTDTQYF
TRBJ1-2,TRBV7-3,once,TRBD1,TGTGCCAGCAGCAAGACAGGGACGGGCTATGGCTACACCTTC,CASSKTGTGYGYTF
TRBJ2-6,TRBV5-1,.,.,TGCGCCAGCAGCTTGGATCAGGTCTCTGGGGCCAACGTCCTGACTTTC,CASSLDQVSGANVLTF
TRBJ2-2,TRBV6-6,.,.,TGTGCCAGCAACCGAGGACAGACCACCGGGGAGCTGTTTTTT,CASNRGQTTGELFF
TRBJ2-5,TRBV27,.,.,TGTGCCAGCAGTTTAATCGGGGCGGTTGACAATCGGGAGGAGACCCAGTACTTC,CASSLIGAVDNREETQYF
TRBJ1-5,TRBV15,.,.,TGTGCCACCAGCAGAGATCACAGGCAGCCCCAGCATTTT,CATSRDHRQPQHF
TRBJ2-7,TRBV5-6,.,.,TGTGCCAGCAGCTCACAGGTCTACGAGCAGTACTTC,CASSSQVYEQYF
TRBJ2-3,TRBV5-4,.,.,TGTGCCAGCAGCTGGCGGGCCCTAGACGAAGATACGCAGTATTTT,CASSWRALDEDTQYF